One sample yielded the 13 T cell receptor beta chains listed below, sequenced in a study of shared clonotypes between healthy human individuals. Sequencing used immunoSEQ multiplex PCR; TCRdb keeps in-frame clones, though not all of them. The data hold roughly 2.6 million clones, with approximately 94% observed a single time. The sample taken for sequencing was naive CD4+ T cells sorted from blood. Subset here: CD45RA+ positively selected. The receptors here all came from a man aged 18 to 35 in good health.

The chain has TRBV10-1 and TRBJ2-3; D uncertain. This CDR3 is 12 amino acids long. Germline V gene data show CDR1 as WNHNN and CDR2 as SYGVQD (reference sequence). Trimming shortened V by 1 base and J by 5 bases, and 4 bases separated the two germline ends. CDR3 coding DNA: TGCGCCAGCAGTGAGTTGGGAGATACGCAGTATTTT. This translates into CASSELGDTQYF.

The chain has TRBV18 and TRBJ2-6, with no clear D. V was cut by 4 bases and J by 4 bases, with 8 bases left in between. Germline V gene sequence: CDR1 KGHSH, CDR2 LQKENI. CDR3 length: 14 residues. The CDR3 bases are TGTGCCAGCTCACGACCAACGGGGGCCAACGTCCTGACTTTC. It codes for CASSRPTGANVLTF.

This clone has only one observation. J is TRBJ2-7 and V is TRBV18; D may match TRBD1 or TRBD2 (5 bases each). The germline V gene encodes CDR1 KGHSH and CDR2 LQKENI. The V end lost 4 bases, the J end lost 0 bases, and 13 bases lay between the germline ends. The CDR3 sequence is 15 residues long. Here the CDR3 reads CASSRGWQGSYEQYF. CDR3 sequence (DNA): TGTGCCAGCTCACGGGGGTGGCAGGGCTCCTACGAGCAGTACTTC.

Regarding this clone: A read error may account for a junction end that differs from germline. The J gene is TRBJ2-5, the V gene TRBV7-7; 8 bases map to TRBD1. The V gene's germline CDR1 is SSHAT and CDR2 FNYEAQ (reference sequence). The CDR3 has 16 amino acids. In DNA, the CDR3 is TGTGCTAGCAGCTTAGCTGAAGGACAGGGAAAAGAGACCCAGTACTTC. The encoded protein is CASSLAEGQGKETQYF.

The chain employs TRBV6-6 and TRBJ2-1; D may be TRBD2 (5 bases). Germline V gives CDR1 MNHNY, CDR2 SVGAGI (reference sequence). Trimming took 4 bases from V and 6 from J, leaving 19 bases between them. The CDR3 totals 16 residues. CDR3 amino acids: CASSSQTSPPTNEQFF. The CDR3 DNA is TGTGCCAGCAGTTCCCAAACTAGTCCACCTACCAATGAGCAGTTCTTC.

The V call is TRBV19, the J call TRBJ2-7, with 16 bases aligning to TRBD2. The CDR3 is 18 amino acids. With 6 bases clipped from V and 0 bases from J, the junction kept 8 bases outside the gene matches. Germline V gene lookup returns CDR1 LNHDA and CDR2 SQIVND (reference sequence). Written as DNA, the CDR3 is TGTGCCAGTAGCGACGGGGGACTAGCGGGAGGGAGCTCCTACGAGCAGTACTTC. Amino acids: CASSDGGLAGGSSYEQYF.

V usage is TRBV6-5 and J usage is TRBJ2-3; D is uncertain. The CDR3 sequence is 14 residues long. The V and J ends lost 8 bases and 0 bases respectively, with 12 bases between them. Germline-derived CDR1 and CDR2 are MNHEY and SVGAGI. The CDR3 DNA sequence: TGTGCCAGCGGGTTGTGGGATAGCACAGATACGCAGTATTTT. This codes for CASGLWDSTDTQYF.

The count of this clone is one. Other DNA sequences in this specimen translate into the identical CDR3. The CDR3 sequence: CASSLRGSSYNEQFF. In nucleotides, the CDR3 is TGTGCCAGCAGCCTGAGGGGTAGCTCCTACAATGAGCAGTTCTTC. The V gene is TRBV7-2, the J gene TRBJ2-1; D is tentatively TRBD1 or TRBD2 (5 bases each). V was clipped by 5 bases and J by 0 bases, with 11 bases between them. The CDR3 loop spans 15 amino acids. The germline V gene encodes CDR1 SGHTA and CDR2 FQGNSA. The entire variable domain, with the rest obtained from reference TRBV7-2 and TRBJ2-1, is as follows: GAGVSQSPSNKVTEKGKDVELRCDPISGHTALYWYRQSLGQGLEFLIYFQGNSAPDKSGLPSDRFSAERTGGSVSTLTIQRTQQEDSAVYLCASSLRGSSYNEQFFGPGTRLTVL.

Notes on this clone: The sample has other DNA sequences that encode this CDR3 too. The CDR3 DNA follows: TGTGCCAGCCGATGGGGGACAGTCTCCTACGAGCAGTACTTC. Protein sequence: CASRWGTVSYEQYF. The V call is TRBV6-1, the J call TRBJ2-7; 7 bases align to TRBD1. The germline gives CDR1 MNHNS, CDR2 SASEGT. This CDR3 is built from 14 residues. V shed 8 bases and J 0 bases; nucleotides not matched to a gene: 7.

J is TRBJ2-7 and V is TRBV6-1; 9 bases line up with TRBD1. The CDR3 has 15 amino acids. V lost 6 bases, J lost 6 bases, and 12 bases stayed unmatched. Germline-derived CDR1 and CDR2 are MNHNS and SASEGT. CDR3 loop: CASRASGTGLSEQYF. CDR3 in DNA: TGTGCCAGCAGGGCCTCCGGGACAGGGTTGAGCGAGCAGTACTTC.

The V gene is TRBV12-2, the J gene TRBJ2-5. TRBV12-2 is marked as a pseudogene. This CDR3 is 14 amino acids long. CDR3 residues: CASRPRGGQETQYF. CDR3 bases: TGTGCAAGTCGCCCCAGGGGGGGGCAAGAGACCCAGTACTTC.

A word on this clone: The same CDR3 is also encoded by other DNA sequences in this sample. V and J are TRBV10-3 and TRBJ2-2; D uncertain. V lost 5 bases, J lost 4 bases, and 2 bases lay in between. Germline V gene data show CDR1 as ENHRY and CDR2 as SYGVKD. The CDR3 loop spans 11 amino acids. The CDR3 nucleotides read TGTGCCATCAGTCTCACCGGGGAGCTGTTTTTT. It yields the protein CAISLTGELFF.

V gene TRBV7-2 combines with J gene TRBJ2-7, with 8 bases matching TRBD1. V trimming: 4 bases; J trimming: 0 bases; junction bases outside the gene matches: 5. The CDR3 extends over 15 amino acids. CDR1 SGHTA and CDR2 FQGNSA come from the germline V gene. The CDR3, as DNA: TGTGCCAGCAGCTGGGGACAGGTTGTCTCCTACGAGCAGTACTTC. This sequence encodes CASSWGQVVSYEQYF.